The 32 T cell receptor beta chains below were found in one sample sequenced in a study of graft-versus-host responses after intestinal transplantation. Produced via immunoSEQ multiplex PCR; TCRdb's table is partial and in-frame only. The data hold approximately 97,000 clones, with around 92% observed a single time. No antigen has been assigned to these receptors. This sample comprised unstimulated CD4+ T cells sorted from spleen or lymph node cells, obtained before transplant. The origin of the receptors is a human donor who was the organ donor for an intestinal transplant.

This chain joins TRBV7-8 and TRBJ1-4, with D maybe TRBD1 (6 bases). CDR1 is SGHVS and CDR2 is FQNEAQ in the germline V gene. CDR3 length equals 15 residues. Trimming took 5 bases from V and 3 from J, leaving 13 bases between them. The CDR3 reads CASSLPQGANEKLFF. The CDR3 region has the DNA TGTGCCAGCAGCCTTCCACAGGGCGCTAATGAAAAACTGTTTTTT.

The chain links TRBV11-2 to TRBJ1-6; 8 nucleotides line up with TRBD1. V shed 3 bases, J shed 10 bases, and the junction held 5 bases outside the gene matches. The CDR3 is made up of 14 amino acids. Germline V CDR1 and CDR2: SGHAT, FQNNGV. The DNA of the CDR3 is TGTGCCAGCAGCTTGCAGGGGGCCGGGTCACCCCTCCACTTT. Encoded protein: CASSLQGAGSPLHF.

A remark on this clone: The CDR3 does not end in the conserved phenylalanine or tryptophan, so this is likely a read error. The V call is TRBV6-6, the J call TRBJ1-2; TRBD1 is a possible D gene (5 bases). This CDR3 spans 13 amino acids. CDR1 is MNHNY, CDR2 SVGAGI, per germline (reference sequence). With 8 bases removed from V and 7 bases from J, the gap between germline ends came to 17 bases. Written as DNA, the CDR3 is TGTGCCAGCTGGGCCAGCTGGGGCGGTGGCTACACCCTC. Protein sequence: CASWASWGGGYTL.

This clone was counted a single time. The rearrangement links TRBV4-2 to TRBJ2-7, with 10 bases lining up with TRBD1. From germline, CDR1 is LGHNA and CDR2 YNFKEQ. Losses at the gene ends were 1 base for V and 3 bases for J; bases not matched to a gene: 9. There are 17 residues in the CDR3. The CDR3 bases are TGTGCCAGCAGCCAAGGGGGGACAGGGGCCCTTGGCTACGAGCAGTACTTC. It is translated as CASSQGGTGALGYEQYF.

This sequence joins TRBV6-5 and TRBJ1-4; unclear D gene. Germline-derived CDR1 and CDR2 are MNHEY and SVGAGI. The CDR3 covers 14 residues. The V and J ends lost 0 bases and 3 bases respectively, with 5 bases between them. This chain's CDR3 is CASSYSAPNEKLFF. CDR3 DNA sequence: TGTGCCAGCAGTTACTCGGCTCCTAATGAAAAACTGTTTTTT.

This chain connects TRBV28 to TRBJ1-1, with D uncertain. V was cut by 6 bases and J by 1 base, with 9 bases left in between. Germline V CDR1 and CDR2: MDHEN, SYDVKM. The CDR3 length is 13 residues. DNA for the CDR3: TGTGCCAGCAGCAGGTCAGGGAACACTGAAGCTTTCTTT. This encodes CASSRSGNTEAFF. Full variable domain (rest looked up from reference TRBV28 and TRBJ1-1): DVKVTQSSRYLVKRTGEKVFLECVQDMDHENMFWYRQDPGLGLRLIYFSYDVKMKEKGDIPEGYSVSREKKERFSLILESASTNQTSMYLCASSRSGNTEAFFGQGTRLTVV.

The gene calls are TRBV6-6 and TRBJ2-2; 8 bases agree with TRBD2. This CDR3 has 16 amino acids. Germline CDR1 is MNHNY and CDR2 is SVGAGI (reference sequence). V shed 0 bases and J 4 bases; nucleotides not matched to a gene: 4. CDR3 coding DNA: TGTGCCAGCAGTTACTCCTCCGGGGGGGGCACCGGGGAGCTGTTTTTT. It translates to CASSYSSGGGTGELFF.

V gene TRBV5-6 combines with J gene TRBJ2-7, with D perhaps TRBD2 (5 bases). CDR1 and CDR2 (germline): SGHDT, YYEEEE. Trimming removed 3 bases at V and 1 base at J, with 14 bases between. CDR3 length equals 15 residues. The chain's CDR3 is CASSYKLVGSYEQYF. In DNA, the CDR3 is TGTGCCAGCAGCTATAAACTAGTGGGGTCCTACGAGCAGTACTTC.

In its sample, this clone was seen once. This chain joins TRBV4-2 and TRBJ2-1; no definite D call. V shed 0 bases and J shed 9 bases, with 12 bases lying between them. The CDR3 has 14 amino acids. Germline assignment: CDR1 LGHNA and CDR2 YNFKEQ. This CDR3 is CASSQDRVDGEQFF. The CDR3 DNA is TGTGCCAGCAGCCAAGATCGCGTCGATGGTGAGCAGTTCTTC.

The chain links TRBV7-3 to TRBJ2-2, with TRBD1 matching 7 bases. The CDR3 is 15 residues long. The germline CDR1 and CDR2 sequences are SGHTA and FQGTGA. V was clipped by 3 bases and J by 1 base; unmatched bases: 2. CDR3 protein: CASSLRGRNTGELFF. CDR3 nucleotides: TGTGCCAGCAGCTTGAGGGGGCGGAACACCGGGGAGCTGTTTTTT.

V usage is TRBV9 and J usage is TRBJ1-3, with D perhaps TRBD1 (5 bases). CDR1 and CDR2 from the germline V gene are SGDLS and YYNGEE. The CDR3 covers 15 residues. Trimming took off 2 bases at V and 2 bases at J, with 11 bases between the two ends. In DNA, the CDR3 is TGTGCCAGCAGCGTCGGGGGAGGGCCTGGAAACACCATATATTTT. It codes for CASSVGGGPGNTIYF.

This chain joins TRBV5-6 and TRBJ1-2; D possibly corresponds to TRBD1 (6 bases). With 2 bases removed from V and 4 bases from J, the gap between germline ends came to 12 bases. Germline V gene data show CDR1 as SGHDT and CDR2 as YYEEEE. The CDR3 sequence is 14 residues long. CDR3 amino acids: CASSFGRTVYGYTF. The CDR3 DNA reads TGTGCCAGCAGCTTCGGTCGGACAGTCTATGGCTACACCTTC.

The genes are TRBV5-1 and TRBJ2-5; tentative D call: TRBD1 (6 bases). Germline V gene data show CDR1 as SGHRS and CDR2 as YFSETQ. V lost 8 bases and J 2 bases, leaving 13 bases between the germline ends. The CDR3 runs to 13 residues. CDR3 nucleotide sequence: TGCGCCAGTACTATCGGACAGCAAGAGACCCAGTACTTC. Its translation is CASTIGQQETQYF.

This clone was counted once. The chain carries TRBV5-1 and TRBJ1-2, with 9 positions matching TRBD1. The CDR3 consists of 15 residues. Trimming at V came to 4 bases and at J to 7 bases, leaving 11 bases not matched to a gene. The V gene's germline CDR1 is SGHRS and CDR2 YFSETQ. CDR3 protein: CASSPTGGPEGGYTF. The DNA for the CDR3 is TGCGCCAGCAGCCCGACAGGGGGTCCCGAGGGTGGCTACACCTTC. Full variable domain (remainder filled in from reference TRBV5-1 and TRBJ1-2): KAGVTQTPRYLIKTRGQQVTLSCSPISGHRSVSWYQQTPGQGLQFLFEYFSETQRNKGNFPGRFSGRQFSNSRSEMNVSTLELGDSALYLCASSPTGGPEGGYTFGSGTRLTVV.

The chain carries TRBV7-9 and TRBJ1-4; 8 bases map to TRBD1. Germline CDR1 is SEHNR and CDR2 is FQNEAQ (reference sequence). Trimming took 2 bases from V and 8 from J; bases not matched to a gene: 4. This CDR3 region has 14 residues. This CDR3 is CASSLMAGGEKLFF. CDR3 bases: TGTGCCAGCAGCTTAATGGCAGGGGGCGAAAAACTGTTTTTT.

The chain recombines TRBV6-1 with TRBJ2-7; 8 nucleotides line up with TRBD2. Germline V gives CDR1 MNHNS, CDR2 SASEGT. The CDR3 contains 16 residues. Losses at the gene ends were 2 bases for V and 2 bases for J; bases not matched to a gene: 8. The CDR3 region is CASSEFGTSKTYEQYF. CDR3 DNA sequence: TGTGCCAGCAGTGAATTCGGGACTAGTAAAACCTACGAGCAGTACTTC.

This chain connects TRBV7-6 to TRBJ2-3; weak D call: TRBD1 (6 bases). The CDR3 sequence is 16 residues long. The germline CDR1 and CDR2 sequences are SGHVS and FNYEAQ. The germline V and J ends were trimmed by 1 base and 0 bases, with 11 bases remaining between them. CDR3 nucleotide sequence: TGTGCCAGCAGCTTAGGGACAGTAGCCAGCACAGATACGCAGTATTTT. Its protein product is CASSLGTVASTDTQYF.

The J gene is TRBJ2-3, the V gene TRBV4-2; 11 bases agree with TRBD2. The CDR3 extends over 17 amino acids. V shed 4 bases and J 0 bases; nucleotides not matched to a gene: 6. Germline V gives CDR1 LGHNA, CDR2 YNFKEQ. The CDR3 DNA follows: TGTGCCAGCAGCCGGAAGACTAGCGGGACTAGCACAGATACGCAGTATTTT. Residues: CASSRKTSGTSTDTQYF.

This sequence joins TRBV7-2 and TRBJ2-7, with 8 bases fitting TRBD1. J lost 1 base, V lost 2 bases, and 4 bases had no gene match. The germline V gene encodes CDR1 SGHTA and CDR2 FQGNSA. This CDR3 has 15 residues. CDR3 sequence (DNA): TGTGCCAGCAGCTTAAACGGGGACAGGTCCTACGAGCAGTACTTC. Its protein is CASSLNGDRSYEQYF.

Worth noting for this clone: The junction departs from germline at one end; a sequencing error may be responsible. The J gene is TRBJ2-1, the V gene TRBV6-5; either TRBD1 or TRBD2 may supply D (5 bases each). Germline CDR1 and CDR2: MNHEY and SVGAGI. The CDR3 has 15 residues. The CDR3 region is CASSDSGQVYNEQFF. The CDR3 DNA is TGTGCCAGCAGTGACTCGGGGCAAGTCTACAATGAGCAGTTCTTC.

J is TRBJ2-1 and V is TRBV9; 9 positions agree with TRBD2. The length of the CDR3 is 15 residues. V lost 4 bases to trimming and J lost 3 bases; unmatched junction nucleotides: 5. Germline CDR1 is SGDLS and CDR2 is YYNGEE. This chain's CDR3 is CASSLRGGGYNEQFF. The DNA for the CDR3 is TGTGCCAGCAGCCTGCGGGGGGGCGGCTACAATGAGCAGTTCTTC.

The genes are TRBV7-6 and TRBJ1-1; TRBD1 matches 7 bases. CDR3 length equals 15 residues. J lost 1 base, V lost 5 bases, and 7 bases had no gene match. Germline CDR1 and CDR2: SGHVS and FNYEAQ. The chain's CDR3 is CASSPTTGRNTEAFF. CDR3 nucleotides: TGTGCCAGCAGCCCAACGACAGGGAGGAACACTGAAGCTTTCTTT.

This chain connects TRBV4-3 to TRBJ1-6, with D unresolved. This CDR3 comprises 14 residues. V was trimmed by 0 bases and J by 9 bases, leaving 9 bases between them. The germline V gene encodes CDR1 LGHNA and CDR2 YSLEER. DNA of the CDR3: TGCGCCAGCAGCCAAGATTTGCGCACTTCACCCCTCCACTTT. Amino acids: CASSQDLRTSPLHF.

Turning to this clone: The identical CDR3 is also encoded by other nucleotide sequences in the sample. The rearrangement uses TRBV30 and TRBJ1-5; 7 nucleotides match TRBD1. From germline, CDR1 is GTSNPN and CDR2 SVGIG (reference sequence). The CDR3 length is 14 residues. V gave up 0 bases and J gave up 2 bases; unmatched junction bases: 1. CDR3 nucleotides: TGTGCCTGGAGTGTAACAGGGGGCAATCAGCCCCAGCATTTT. As protein: CAWSVTGGNQPQHF.

This sequence joins TRBV18 and TRBJ1-6; perhaps TRBD1 as D (5 bases). Germline loops: CDR1 KGHSH, CDR2 LQKENI. V lost 2 bases, J lost 10 bases, and 9 bases lay in between. CDR3 length: 13 amino acids. The CDR3 nucleotides read TGTGCCAGCTCACCAGAGACAGTCTCACCCCTCCACTTT. Its translation is CASSPETVSPLHF.

This clone has only a few counts. The chain uses TRBV5-4 and TRBJ1-3, with 8 bases matching TRBD1. This CDR3 has 14 amino acids. CDR1 and CDR2 (germline): SGHNT, YYREEE (reference sequence). J lost 4 bases, V lost 4 bases, and 4 bases had no gene match. DNA of the CDR3: TGTGCCAGCAGCCCGACAGGGGAGGGAAACACCATATATTTT. Its translation is CASSPTGEGNTIYF.

The gene calls are TRBV29-1 and TRBJ1-1, with D possibly being TRBD1 (5 bases). Germline assignment: CDR1 SQVTM and CDR2 ANQGSEA. The CDR3 loop spans 12 amino acids. V lost 5 bases to trimming and J lost 5 bases, with 12 bases between them. CDR3 nucleotide sequence: TGCAGCGTTAACCAGGGCGGTACTGAAGCTTTCTTT. It specifies CSVNQGGTEAFF.

Notes on this clone: The same CDR3 is also encoded by other DNA sequences in this sample. This chain uses TRBV18 with TRBJ1-6, with 7 bases fitting TRBD1. The V segment lost 3 bases and the J segment 6 bases; nucleotides outside the gene matches: 5. CDR1 KGHSH and CDR2 LQKENI come from the germline V gene. The CDR3 sequence is 15 residues long. The CDR3: CASSPKDRSNSPLHF. CDR3 DNA: TGTGCCAGCTCACCTAAGGACAGGAGTAATTCACCCCTCCACTTT.

The genes are TRBV7-2 and TRBJ2-1; possible D gene TRBD1, 5 bases. The CDR3 has 15 amino acids. Germline lookup yields CDR1 SGHTA and CDR2 FQGNSA. V shed 5 bases and J shed 2 bases, with 13 bases lying between them. For the CDR3, the DNA is TGTGCCAGCAGCCTATGGGGCGGCACCTACAATGAGCAGTTCTTC. Amino acids: CASSLWGGTYNEQFF.

This clone is a singleton in its sample. The rearrangement uses TRBV5-5 and TRBJ2-3; D might be TRBD1 (5 bases). Per germline, CDR1 SGHKS and CDR2 YYEKEE (reference sequence). Trimming stripped 2 bases from V and 5 bases from J, with 12 bases between. This CDR3 region has 14 residues. The chain's CDR3 is CASSFQGPRDTQYF. CDR3 DNA sequence: TGTGCCAGCAGCTTCCAGGGCCCCAGAGATACGCAGTATTTT.

This clone has a single count. The genes are TRBV4-1 and TRBJ1-2, with TRBD1 identical over 7 bases. CDR1 is MGHRA, CDR2 YSYEKL, per germline. This CDR3 region has 14 residues. Losses at the gene ends were 0 bases for V and 4 bases for J; bases not matched to a gene: 2. For the CDR3, the DNA is TGCGCCAGCAGCCAAGACAGGGGGGTCTATGGCTACACCTTC. Residues: CASSQDRGVYGYTF.

The chain is built from TRBV14 and TRBJ1-2; 10 nucleotides agree with TRBD1. The J segment lost 5 bases and the V segment lost 4 bases, leaving 7 bases of the junction unmatched. The CDR3 runs 15 residues. The V gene's germline CDR1 is SGHDN and CDR2 FVKESK. CDR3: CASSRPGTGEYGYTF. CDR3 coding DNA: TGTGCCAGCAGCCGTCCCGGGACAGGGGAATATGGCTACACCTTC.